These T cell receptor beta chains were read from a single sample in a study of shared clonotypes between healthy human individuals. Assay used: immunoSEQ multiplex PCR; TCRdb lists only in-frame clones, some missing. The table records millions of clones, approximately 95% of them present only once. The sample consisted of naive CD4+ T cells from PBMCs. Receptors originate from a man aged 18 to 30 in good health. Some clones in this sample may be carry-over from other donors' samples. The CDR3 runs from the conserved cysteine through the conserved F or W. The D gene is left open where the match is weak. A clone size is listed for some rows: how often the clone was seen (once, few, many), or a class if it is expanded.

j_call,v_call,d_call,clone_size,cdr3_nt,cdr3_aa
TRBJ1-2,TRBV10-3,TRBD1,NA,TGTGCCATCAGCTCAGACAGGGGATTTGATGGCTACACCTTC,CAISSDRGFDGYTF
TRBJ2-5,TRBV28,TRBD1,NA,TGTGCCAGCAGTTTATCGGGGACAGCCATGGCCACCAAGAGACCCCAGTACTTC,CASSLSGTAMATKRPQYF
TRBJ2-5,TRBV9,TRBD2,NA,TGTGCCAGCAGCGTAGCTCGGGGGGGCCAAGAGACCCAGTACTTC,CASSVARGGQETQYF
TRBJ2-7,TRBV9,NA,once,TGTGCCAGCAGCGTAGATAGAGGCGGGCAGTACTTC,CASSVDRGGQYF
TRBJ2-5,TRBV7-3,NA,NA,TGTGCCAGCAGCTCGACTAGACAAGAGACCCAGTACTTC,CASSSTRQETQYF
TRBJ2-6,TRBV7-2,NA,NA,TGTGCCAGCAGCCCACGGATGGCCAACGTCCTGACTTTC,CASSPRMANVLTF
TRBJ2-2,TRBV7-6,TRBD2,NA,TGTGCCAGCAGCTCACTAGCGGGAGGGCCTGGCACCGGGGAGCTGTTTTTT,CASSSLAGGPGTGELFF
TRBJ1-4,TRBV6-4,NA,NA,TGTGCCAGCGACGGGGCGCCCGTTAATGAAAAACTGTTTTTT,CASDGAPVNEKLFF
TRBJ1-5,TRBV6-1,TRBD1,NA,TGTGCCAGCAGTGGTCGGACAGGGAATCAGCCCCAGCATTTT,CASSGRTGNQPQHF
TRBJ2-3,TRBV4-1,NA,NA,TGCGCCAGCAGCCAAGTGTCCGGGACTAGCACAGATACGCAGTATTTT,CASSQVSGTSTDTQYF
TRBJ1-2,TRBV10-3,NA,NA,TGTGCCATCAGCTCCTCCGGGGCCCTTAACTATGGCTACACCTTC,CAISSSGALNYGYTF
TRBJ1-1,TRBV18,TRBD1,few,TGTGCCAGCTCGTCTGGACAGGGCGACACTGAAGCTTTCTTT,CASSSGQGDTEAFF
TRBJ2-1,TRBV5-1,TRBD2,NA,TGCGCCAGCAGCCAACTAGCGGGAGGTTACAATGAGCAGTTCTTC,CASSQLAGGYNEQFF
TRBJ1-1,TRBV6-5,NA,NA,TGTGCCAGCAGTGCCTACCAGGGTAGCACTGAAGCTTTCTTT,CASSAYQGSTEAFF
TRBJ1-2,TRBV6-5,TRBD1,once,TGTGCCAGCAGTTACGGGGGACAGGGGGGCTACACCTTC,CASSYGGQGGYTF